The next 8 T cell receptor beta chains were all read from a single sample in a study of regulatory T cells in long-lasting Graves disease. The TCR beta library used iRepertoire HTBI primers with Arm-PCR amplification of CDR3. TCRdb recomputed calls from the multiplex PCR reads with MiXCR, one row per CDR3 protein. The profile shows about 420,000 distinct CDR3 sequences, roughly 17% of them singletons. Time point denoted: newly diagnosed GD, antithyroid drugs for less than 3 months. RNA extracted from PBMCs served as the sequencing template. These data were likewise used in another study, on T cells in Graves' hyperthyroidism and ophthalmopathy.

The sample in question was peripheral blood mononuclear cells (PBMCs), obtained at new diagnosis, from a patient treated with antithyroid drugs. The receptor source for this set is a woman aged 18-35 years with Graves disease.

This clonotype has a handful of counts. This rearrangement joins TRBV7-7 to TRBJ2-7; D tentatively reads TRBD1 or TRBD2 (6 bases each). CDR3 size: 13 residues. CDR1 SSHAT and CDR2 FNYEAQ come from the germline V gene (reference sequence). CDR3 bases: TGTGCTAGCGGCCGGGACAAGTATTACGAGCAGTACTTC. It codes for CASGRDKYYEQYF.

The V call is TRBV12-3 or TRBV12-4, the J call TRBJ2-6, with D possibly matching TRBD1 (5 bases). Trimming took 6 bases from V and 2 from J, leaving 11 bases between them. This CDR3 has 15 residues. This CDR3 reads CASRFRDPGANVLTF. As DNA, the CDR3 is TGTGCCAGCAGATTCAGGGATCCTGGGGCCAACGTCCTGACTTTC.

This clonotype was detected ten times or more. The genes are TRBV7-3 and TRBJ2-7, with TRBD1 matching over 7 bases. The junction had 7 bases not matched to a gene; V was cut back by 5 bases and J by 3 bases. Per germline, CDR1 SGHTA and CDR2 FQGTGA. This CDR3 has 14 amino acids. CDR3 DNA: TGTGCCAGCAGCAAGGACAGGTGGAGCTACGAGCAGTACTTC. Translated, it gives CASSKDRWSYEQYF.

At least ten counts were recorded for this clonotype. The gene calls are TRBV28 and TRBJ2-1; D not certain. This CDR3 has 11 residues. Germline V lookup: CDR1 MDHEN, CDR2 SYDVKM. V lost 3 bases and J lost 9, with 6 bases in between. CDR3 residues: CASSFGSEQFF. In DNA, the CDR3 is TGTGCCAGCAGTTTTGGAAGTGAGCAGTTCTTC.

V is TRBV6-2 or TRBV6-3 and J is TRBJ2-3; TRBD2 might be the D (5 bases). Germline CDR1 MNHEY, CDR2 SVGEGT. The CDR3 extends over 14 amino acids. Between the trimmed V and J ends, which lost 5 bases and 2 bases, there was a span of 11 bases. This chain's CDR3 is CASSEAVITDTQYF. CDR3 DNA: TGTGCCAGCAGTGAAGCGGTGATCACAGATACGCAGTATTTT.

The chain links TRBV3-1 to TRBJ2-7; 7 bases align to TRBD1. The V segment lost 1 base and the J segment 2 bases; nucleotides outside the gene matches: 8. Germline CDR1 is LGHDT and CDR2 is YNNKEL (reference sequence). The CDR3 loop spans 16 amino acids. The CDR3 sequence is CASSQGRRGQPYEQYF. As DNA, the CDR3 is TGTGCCAGCAGCCAAGGCCGTAGGGGACAGCCCTACGAGCAGTACTTC.

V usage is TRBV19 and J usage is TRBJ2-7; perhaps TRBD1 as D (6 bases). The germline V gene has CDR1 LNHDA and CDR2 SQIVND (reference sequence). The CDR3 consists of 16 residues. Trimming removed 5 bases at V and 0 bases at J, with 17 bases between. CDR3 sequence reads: CASSSDQTGNSYEQYF. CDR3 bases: TGTGCCAGTAGTTCCGACCAAACAGGGAACTCCTACGAGCAGTACTTC.

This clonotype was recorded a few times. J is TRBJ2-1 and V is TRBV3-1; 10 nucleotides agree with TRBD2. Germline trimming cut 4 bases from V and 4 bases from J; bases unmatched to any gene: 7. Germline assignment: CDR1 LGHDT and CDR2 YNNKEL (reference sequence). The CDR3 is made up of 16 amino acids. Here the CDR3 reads CASSLSSGSGYNEQFF. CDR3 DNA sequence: TGTGCCAGCAGCCTCTCTAGCGGGAGTGGGTACAATGAGCAGTTCTTC.